This T cell receptor beta chain was sequenced for a study of identical twins. Study outcomes and limitations: Weaker excess twin sharing was seen among beta out-of-frame sequences. For zero-insertion analyses, partial confounding could come from invariant MAIT and iNKT cells.

This clonotype has ten or more counts. The antigen remains undetermined. Template switching supplied a universal primer site; unique molecular identifiers were carried on the cDNA. TCRdb re-analysed the 5' RACE reads in MiXCR, keeping a single row per CDR3 protein. The profile shows 120,000 to 150,000 distinct CDR3 sequences, 3% to 4% of them singletons. Healthy Caucasians alone served as donors. The V end lost 8 bases, the J end lost 4 bases, and 18 bases lay between the germline ends. Germline loops: CDR1 ENHRY, CDR2 SYGVKD. The CDR3 is 15 residues long. Input material: memory T cells sorted from blood. The clonotype was recovered from a man aged 18 to 30 in good health. The chain links TRBV10-3 to TRBJ1-5; D might be TRBD1 (6 bases). The CDR3 spells CAIGYRDTTNQPQHF. Here the CDR3 DNA reads TGTGCCATCGGCTACCGGGACACCACAAATCAGCCCCAGCATTTT.